The 23 T cell receptor beta chains presented below share a single source sample, sequenced in a study of blood T cell repertoires in COVID-19. The repertoire was sequenced with immunoSEQ multiplex PCR; TCRdb's copy has only in-frame clones and lacks some. Of about 290,000 clones listed, roughly nine tenths are singletons. Sequencing input: PBMCs or T cells enriched from blood (not recorded which). The origin of the receptors is a woman aged 40-49 years who had recovered from COVID-19.

The chain joins TRBV5-1 to TRBJ1-2; perhaps TRBD1 as D (5 bases). Germline CDR1 reads SGHRS; CDR2 reads YFSETQ. There are 14 residues in the CDR3. Trimming took 0 bases from V and 2 from J, leaving 8 bases between them. In DNA form, the CDR3 reads TGCGCCAGCAGCTTGGACAGGACCAACTATGGCTACACCTTC. This gives the protein CASSLDRTNYGYTF.

J is TRBJ2-3 and V is TRBV30; 7 bases are shared with TRBD1. The length of the CDR3 is 14 residues. Trimming removed 3 bases from V and 5 bases from J; junction bases left unmatched: 8. Germline values: CDR1 GTSNPN, CDR2 SVGIG (reference sequence). DNA for the CDR3: TGTGCCTGGAGCTCGACAGGGCGAATAGATACGCAGTATTTT. It is translated as CAWSSTGRIDTQYF.

The DNA for the CDR3 is TGTGCCAGCAGCGTATCTGGGGGGACTAGGGGATGGGATACGCAGTATTTT. Amino acid sequence: CASSVSGGTRGWDTQYF. The chain combines TRBV9 with TRBJ2-3; 8 bases map to TRBD2. V was pared by 1 base and J by 6 bases, with 13 bases of the junction left unmatched. The CDR3 covers 17 residues. Germline V gene lookup returns CDR1 SGDLS and CDR2 YYNGEE.

The gene calls are TRBV30 and TRBJ1-1; 7 nucleotides line up with TRBD1. CDR1 is GTSNPN and CDR2 is SVGIG in the germline V gene (reference sequence). CDR3 length equals 12 residues. The junction had 4 bases not matched to a gene; V was cut back by 5 bases and J by 4 bases. The CDR3 is CAWETGPTEAFF. The CDR3 DNA follows: TGTGCCTGGGAGACAGGGCCCACTGAAGCTTTCTTT.

This sequence joins TRBV5-8 and TRBJ2-3; 13 bases agree with TRBD2. Unmatched junction bases numbered 11, after V lost 4 bases and J lost 0 bases. This CDR3 contains 19 residues. Germline CDR1 SGHTS, CDR2 YDEGEE. The CDR3 sequence is CASSQGGLAGTYSTDTQYF. As DNA, the CDR3 is TGTGCCAGCAGCCAAGGGGGACTAGCGGGGACTTATAGCACAGATACGCAGTATTTT. Looking up the rest from reference TRBV5-8 and TRBJ2-3 gives the full variable domain: EAGVTQSPTHLIKTRGQQATLRCSPISGHTSVYWYQQALGLGLQFLLWYDEGEERNRGNFPPRFSGRQFPNYSSELNVNALELEDSALYLCASSQGGLAGTYSTDTQYFGPGTRLTVL.

This clone was observed a few times. The chain joins TRBV24-1 to TRBJ2-5; D might be TRBD1 (6 bases). Germline CDR1 and CDR2: KGHDR and SFDVKD. Trimming removed 4 bases from V and 3 bases from J, with 8 bases in between. This CDR3 has 13 residues. In nucleotides, the CDR3 is TGTGCCACCAGTGACTCAGGGGAAGAGACCCAGTACTTC. Amino acids: CATSDSGEETQYF.

This sequence joins TRBV5-1 and TRBJ2-2, with a tentative D call TRBD1 (6 bases). Germline V gives CDR1 SGHRS, CDR2 YFSETQ. The CDR3 contains 13 residues. V shed 2 bases and J shed 4 bases, with 6 bases lying between them. The CDR3, as DNA: TGCGCCAGCAGCTTACAGGGCACCGGGGAGCTGTTTTTT. This sequence encodes CASSLQGTGELFF.

The chain carries TRBV11-2 and TRBJ1-1; no clear D gene. In germline, CDR1 is SGHAT, CDR2 FQNNGV. The length of the CDR3 is 13 residues. V was cut by 2 bases and J by 0 bases, with 4 bases left in between. CDR3 residues: CASSLSVNTEAFF. CDR3 sequence (DNA): TGTGCCAGCAGCTTATCCGTGAACACTGAAGCTTTCTTT. Complete variable domain (other parts from reference TRBV11-2 and TRBJ1-1): EAGVAQSPRYKIIEKRQSVAFWCNPISGHATLYWYQQILGQGPKLLIQFQNNGVVDDSQLPKDRFSAERLKGVDSTLKIQPAKLEDSAVYLCASSLSVNTEAFFGQGTRLTVV.

This clone has only a few counts. This chain uses TRBV7-3 with TRBJ1-2; D is unresolved. The CDR3 runs to 14 residues. V was cut by 5 bases and J by 4 bases, with 14 bases left in between. Germline CDR1 reads SGHTA; CDR2 reads FQGTGA. CDR3 sequence (DNA): TGTGCCAGCAGCCCTACCCGGAGTTTCTATGGCTACACCTTC. Its protein product is CASSPTRSFYGYTF.

The genes are TRBV7-2 and TRBJ1-1, with 7 bases lining up with TRBD1. The CDR3 has 13 amino acids. The germline CDR1 and CDR2 sequences are SGHTA and FQGNSA. The trim removed 5 bases at V and 3 bases at J, leaving 3 bases unmatched. The CDR3 protein is CASSRGGYTEAFF. The DNA for the CDR3 is TGTGCCAGCAGCCGAGGGGGCTACACTGAAGCTTTCTTT.

V and J are TRBV5-4 and TRBJ1-2, with TRBD1 matching over 8 bases. This CDR3 region has 17 residues. V lost 4 bases to trimming and J lost 4 bases; unmatched junction nucleotides: 15. Germline CDR1 and CDR2: SGHNT and YYREEE (reference sequence). This CDR3 is CASSLRTGTIPIYGYTF. The DNA for the CDR3 is TGTGCCAGCAGCCTGAGGACAGGGACCATCCCGATCTATGGCTACACCTTC.

The V gene is TRBV7-2, the J gene TRBJ2-7; TRBD2 agrees at 9 bases. Germline CDR1 reads SGHTA; CDR2 reads FQGNSA. Trimming at V came to 0 bases and at J to 3 bases, leaving 15 bases not matched to a gene. The CDR3 has 19 residues. The CDR3 DNA follows: TGTGCCAGCAGCTTAGCGAACCTAGCGGGACCCGCTAAACTCTACGAGCAGTACTTC. Residues: CASSLANLAGPAKLYEQYF.

The chain combines TRBV18 with TRBJ1-3; D call uncertain. The germline V gene encodes CDR1 KGHSH and CDR2 LQKENI. The ends were cut back, 1 base at V and 2 bases at J, with 12 bases in the middle. The CDR3 covers 16 residues. The chain's CDR3 is CASSPRQVGPGNTIYF. The DNA for the CDR3 is TGTGCCAGCTCACCACGTCAGGTTGGGCCTGGAAACACCATATATTTT.

The chain recombines TRBV7-2 with TRBJ2-3, with D possibly TRBD2 on 7 matching bases. The length of the CDR3 is 16 residues. V shed 0 bases and J shed 5 bases, with 15 bases lying between them. Germline CDR1 reads SGHTA; CDR2 reads FQGNSA. CDR3 in amino acids: CASSLALGGGGDTQYF. For the CDR3, the DNA is TGTGCCAGCAGCTTAGCGTTAGGGGGGGGTGGAGATACGCAGTATTTT.

This clone has a handful of counts. This chain uses TRBV13 with TRBJ2-1, with 7 bases aligning to TRBD2. CDR3 size: 16 residues. Germline trimming cut 4 bases from V and 4 bases from J; bases unmatched to any gene: 10. Germline CDR1 and CDR2: PRHDT and FYEKMQ (reference sequence). DNA for the CDR3: TGTGCCAGCAGCTCAAGGGCGGGGGATGGATACAATGAGCAGTTCTTC. This gives the protein CASSSRAGDGYNEQFF.

The V and J genes are TRBV2 and TRBJ1-2, with 7 bases that match TRBD1. J lost 2 bases, V lost 8 bases, and 5 bases had no gene match. Germline V gives CDR1 SNHLY, CDR2 FYNNEI. CDR3 length equals 13 residues. This chain's CDR3 is CASRQTGNYGYTF. The CDR3 region has the DNA TGTGCCAGCCGCCAGACAGGGAACTATGGCTACACCTTC.

About this clone: The junction does not match germline at one end; this may be a read error. V usage is TRBV6-5 and J usage is TRBJ1-2, with 7 bases that match TRBD1. The CDR3 is made up of 15 amino acids. Germline loops: CDR1 MNHEY, CDR2 SVGAGI. This CDR3 reads CASIYTGERSYGYTF. The CDR3 DNA reads TGTGCCAGCATTTACACAGGGGAAAGGAGCTATGGCTACACCTTC.

This clone has only one observation. The chain has TRBV19 and TRBJ1-6; unclear D gene. CDR3 size: 16 residues. From germline, CDR1 is LNHDA and CDR2 SQIVND (reference sequence). Trimming left V 6 bases short and J 0 bases short, with 12 bases between. Here the CDR3 DNA reads TGTGCCAGTAGCCTGGCGGTGGGCTCCTATAATTCACCCCTCCACTTT. Translated: CASSLAVGSYNSPLHF.

The chain couples TRBV29-1 to TRBJ2-7, with 9 bases that match TRBD1. The CDR3 extends over 14 amino acids. The trim removed 5 bases at V and 3 bases at J, leaving 8 bases unmatched. Germline V CDR1 and CDR2: SQVTM, ANQGSEA. The CDR3 loop is CSVRPGQGLYEQYF. Written as DNA, the CDR3 is TGCAGCGTTCGCCCGGGACAGGGTCTCTACGAGCAGTACTTC.

This chain links TRBV5-1 with TRBJ2-5; no clear D gene. V shed 0 bases and J shed 2 bases, with 14 bases lying between them. The CDR3 is 16 amino acids. Germline CDR1 is SGHRS and CDR2 is YFSETQ. In DNA, the CDR3 is TGCGCCAGCAGCTTGGGGGTGCTTCCGGAGCAAGAGACCCAGTACTTC. Translated: CASSLGVLPEQETQYF.

The chain carries TRBV18 and TRBJ2-7; tentatively, D is TRBD1 (5 bases). Germline V CDR1 and CDR2: KGHSH, LQKENI. CDR3 size: 14 residues. The V end was cut by 4 bases, the J end by 0 bases, with 10 bases between. The CDR3 protein is CASSQLDNSYEQYF. In nucleotides, the CDR3 is TGTGCCAGCTCACAATTGGACAACTCCTACGAGCAGTACTTC.

The table lists this clone with a few counts. The chain recombines TRBV5-1 with TRBJ2-4; 10 bases fit TRBD1. Trimming cost V 5 bases and J 11 bases; bases outside gene matches: 13. The germline V gene has CDR1 SGHRS and CDR2 YFSETQ. The CDR3 totals 15 residues. CDR3 in amino acids: CASSATGQGLGVQYF. DNA of the CDR3: TGCGCCAGCAGTGCCACGGGACAGGGGTTGGGAGTTCAGTACTTC.

This clone has only one observation. The chain combines TRBV2 with TRBJ2-2; TRBD2 is a possible D gene (5 bases). Germline loops: CDR1 SNHLY, CDR2 FYNNEI. Trimming removed 7 bases from V and 1 base from J, with 10 bases in between. The CDR3 is made up of 14 amino acids. This chain's CDR3 is CASTGFQNTGELFF. The DNA of the CDR3 is TGTGCCAGCACGGGATTCCAGAACACCGGGGAGCTGTTTTTT.